The clone carrying this T cell receptor beta chain was picked up a small number of times. The antigen is not known. Data came from immunoSEQ multiplex PCR; TCRdb stores just in-frame clones and leaves some out. The sample lists some 150,000 clones, roughly 85% seen once, with 20% to 25% in the top ten. V shed 2 bases and J shed 4 bases, with 9 bases lying between them. The CDR3 length is 13 residues. The germline CDR1 and CDR2 sequences are SGDLS and YYNGEE. Sample time point: baseline pretreatment blood. Treatment of the sample: 15 Gy SBRT to primary tumor, nephrectomy 4 weeks later. The data are from a study of radiation and T cells in renal cell carcinoma. General study results and limits: No pretreatment tumor biopsies were available for baseline clonotypes.

The chain uses TRBV9 and TRBJ1-1; D unclear. Sequenced here: blood, sampled from a patient whose treatment included radiotherapy and nephrectomy. The TCR was taken from a woman aged 45-60 years with renal cell carcinoma. DNA of the CDR3: TGTGCCAGCAGCGTCGAGTCGGGCACTGAAGCTTTCTTT. Its translation is CASSVESGTEAFF.